The 31 T cell receptor beta chains below come from one sample, sequenced in a study of long-term antiretroviral therapy in people with HIV. Sequencing relied on immunoSEQ assay v3.0, run at survey level. Profiling relied on immunoSEQ multiplex PCR, and the TCRdb table lists in-frame clones only, not all of them. The profile shows some 21,000 clones, around nine tenths of them singletons. The sample consisted of unsorted PBMCs, taken 0.2 years before starting antiretroviral therapy. These TCRs come from a man aged 18 to 35 with HIV.

This sequence joins TRBV11-3 and TRBJ2-1; D uncertain. Germline V gene sequence: CDR1 SGHNT, CDR2 YENEEA. The V end lost 2 bases, the J end lost 5 bases, and 10 bases lay between the germline ends. This CDR3 is built from 14 residues. The CDR3 nucleotides are TGTGCCAGCAGCTTATATAGAGACGACAATGAGCAGTTCTTC. Translating it yields CASSLYRDDNEQFF.

The chain combines TRBV21-1 with TRBJ1-4. TRBV21-1 is flagged as a pseudogene. The CDR3 totals 15 residues. CDR3 DNA: TGTGCCAGCTCAAAGGCCCCCCTAGGGAGTGAAAAACTGTTTTTT. Protein: CASSKAPLGSEKLFF.

This clone occurred once. The rearrangement joins TRBV19 to TRBJ2-5; unclear D gene. The CDR3 contains 15 residues. With 2 bases removed from V and 0 bases from J, the gap between germline ends came to 10 bases. Per the germline V gene, CDR1 is LNHDA and CDR2 is SQIVND (reference sequence). In nucleotides, the CDR3 is TGTGCCAGTAGTATAAGCCGGCAGAACCAAGAGACCCAGTACTTC. It specifies CASSISRQNQETQYF.

The rearrangement joins TRBV7-8 to TRBJ1-5; 7 bases line up with TRBD1. The V gene end was trimmed by 3 bases and the J gene end by 5 bases; junction bases not matched to a gene: 7. The CDR3 is 15 amino acids. CDR1 and CDR2 (germline): SGHVS, FQNEAQ. The CDR3 sequence: CASSFRQGSDQPQHF. CDR3 DNA sequence: TGTGCCAGCAGCTTTCGACAGGGAAGCGATCAGCCCCAGCATTTT.

The rearrangement uses TRBV11-3 and TRBJ2-1; D not certain. The CDR3 covers 12 residues. The germline gives CDR1 SGHNT, CDR2 YENEEA. V gave up 4 bases and J gave up 5 bases, with 6 bases separating them. The CDR3 sequence is CASSSQNNEQFF. In DNA, the CDR3 is TGTGCCAGCAGCTCCCAGAACAATGAGCAGTTCTTC.

The chain couples TRBV18 to TRBJ1-5; the D gene is possibly TRBD1 (6 bases). Looked up from germline, CDR1 is KGHSH and CDR2 is LQKENI. V shed 2 bases and J shed 0 bases, with 20 bases lying between them. This CDR3 has 19 residues. The CDR3 is CASSPGGEHNLYSNQPQHF. CDR3 in DNA: TGTGCCAGCTCACCAGGGGGCGAACACAACCTCTATAGCAATCAGCCCCAGCATTTT. Drawing the rest from reference TRBV18 and TRBJ1-5, the complete variable domain is NAGVMQNPRHLVRRRGQEARLRCSPMKGHSHVYWYRQLPEEGLKFMVYLQKENIIDESGMPKERFSAEFPKEGPSILRIQQVVRGDSAAYFCASSPGGEHNLYSNQPQHFGDGTRLSIL.

V usage is TRBV10-3 and J usage is TRBJ2-5, with no clear D. The CDR3 is 13 amino acids. Germline lookup yields CDR1 ENHRY and CDR2 SYGVKD. Trimming took off 3 bases at V and 1 base at J, with 6 bases between the two ends. CDR3 in amino acids: CAISDGLQETQYF. CDR3 in DNA: TGTGCCATCAGTGACGGGCTCCAAGAGACCCAGTACTTC.

The CDR3 region has the DNA TGTGCCAGCAGCCCCCAGGCGGATATTCAAGAGACCCAGTACTTC. Protein sequence: CASSPQADIQETQYF. V usage is TRBV7-6 and J usage is TRBJ2-5; D is undetermined. The CDR3 is 15 residues long. Between the trimmed V and J ends, which lost 5 bases and 2 bases, there was a span of 15 bases. Germline CDR1 and CDR2: SGHVS and FNYEAQ.

This rearrangement joins TRBV7-9 to TRBJ1-1; no clear D gene. CDR1 is SEHNR, CDR2 FQNEAQ, per germline (reference sequence). CDR3 length equals 14 residues. V was trimmed by 5 bases and J by 0 bases, leaving 10 bases between them. CDR3 amino acids: CASSLTGLNTEAFF. Written as DNA, the CDR3 is TGTGCCAGCAGCCTGACGGGGTTGAACACTGAAGCTTTCTTT.

The V gene is TRBV28, the J gene TRBJ2-5; 16 bases map to TRBD2. The CDR3 totals 17 residues. Germline V gene data show CDR1 as MDHEN and CDR2 as SYDVKM. After removal of 7 bases from V and 5 bases from J, the junction contained 10 bases not matched to a gene. CDR3 amino acids: CASTVPGLAGGRETQYF. CDR3 DNA: TGTGCCAGCACCGTCCCGGGACTAGCGGGGGGGCGCGAGACCCAGTACTTC.

The chain joins TRBV18 to TRBJ2-5, with D unresolved. CDR3 length: 13 amino acids. V was cut by 4 bases and J by 3 bases, with 9 bases left in between. Germline V gives CDR1 KGHSH, CDR2 LQKENI. The CDR3, as DNA: TGTGCCAGCTCACTGGACGGTGAAGAGACCCAGTACTTC. It codes for CASSLDGEETQYF. The variable domain in full, completed from reference TRBV18 and TRBJ2-5, reads NAGVMQNPRHLVRRRGQEARLRCSPMKGHSHVYWYRQLPEEGLKFMVYLQKENIIDESGMPKERFSAEFPKEGPSILRIQQVVRGDSAAYFCASSLDGEETQYFGPGTRLLVL.

This clone was detected only a few times. This chain joins TRBV5-6 and TRBJ2-7; perhaps D is TRBD1 or TRBD2 (5 bases each). Looked up from germline, CDR1 is SGHDT and CDR2 is YYEEEE. Trimming removed 5 bases at V and 2 bases at J, with 11 bases between. CDR3 length equals 13 residues. This CDR3 is CASRSLGAYEQYF. The CDR3, as DNA: TGTGCCAGCAGGTCACTAGGGGCCTACGAGCAGTACTTC.

The rearrangement uses TRBV7-8 and TRBJ1-1, with 9 bases lining up with TRBD1. The CDR3 consists of 15 residues. The trim removed 1 base at V and 11 bases at J, leaving 11 bases unmatched. CDR1 and CDR2 from the germline V gene are SGHVS and FQNEAQ. CDR3 DNA sequence: TGTGCCAGCAGCTTAGGGGCAGGGACAGGGTGGATTGCTTTCTTT. It translates to CASSLGAGTGWIAFF. The variable domain in full, completed from reference TRBV7-8 and TRBJ1-1, reads GAGVSQSPRYKVAKRGQDVALRCDPISGHVSLFWYQQALGQGPEFLTYFQNEAQLDKSGLPSDRFFAERPEGSVSTLKIQRTQQEDSAVYLCASSLGAGTGWIAFFGQGTRLTVV.

This chain connects TRBV6-6 to TRBJ2-3; 8 bases fit TRBD2. This CDR3 is built from 15 residues. CDR1 is MNHNY, CDR2 SVGAGI, per germline (reference sequence). With V trimmed by 6 bases and J by 3 bases, 8 bases remained unmatched. CDR3 DNA sequence: TGTGCCAGCAGCCCCGGGGGGGCCGGAACAGATACGCAGTATTTT. Its translation: CASSPGGAGTDTQYF.

V and J are TRBV7-8 and TRBJ2-7; 11 bases line up with TRBD2. V dropped 0 bases and J dropped 4; count of bases not matched to a gene: 2. CDR3 length equals 15 residues. Germline V gene data show CDR1 as SGHVS and CDR2 as FQNEAQ. The DNA of the CDR3 is TGTGCCAGCAGCTTAGCGACTAGCGGGGATTACGAGCAGTACTTC. It encodes CASSLATSGDYEQYF.

This clone was counted only a few times. The chain couples TRBV4-3 to TRBJ1-1; D gene ambiguous. This CDR3 is built from 13 residues. Trimming pared 4 bases from V and 6 bases from J, leaving 12 bases between. Germline V CDR1 and CDR2: LGHNA, YSLEER. The CDR3 sequence is CASSPGPAAEAFF. The CDR3 coding sequence is TGCGCCAGCAGCCCAGGACCGGCAGCTGAAGCTTTCTTT.

The rearrangement joins TRBV9 to TRBJ1-1; a weak D match, TRBD1 (5 bases). This CDR3 has 13 residues. Trimming stripped 0 bases from V and 11 bases from J, with 14 bases between. From germline, CDR1 is SGDLS and CDR2 YYNGEE. CDR3 amino acids: CASSVGQEGPAFF. The CDR3 coding sequence is TGTGCCAGCAGCGTAGGGCAGGAGGGGCCGGCTTTCTTT.

The chain has TRBV4-2 and TRBJ2-3; D possibly corresponds to TRBD1 (6 bases). This CDR3 is 17 amino acids long. V lost 2 bases to trimming and J lost 6 bases, with 21 bases between them. CDR1 and CDR2 from the germline V gene are LGHNA and YNFKEQ. DNA for the CDR3: TGTGCCAGCAGCCAACGCGTGGACAGTCAGTCGAGTGATACGCAGTATTTT. Translation: CASSQRVDSQSSDTQYF.

The rearrangement uses TRBV7-2 and TRBJ1-3, with a possible D match to TRBD1 (5 bases). Germline V gene lookup returns CDR1 SGHTA and CDR2 FQGNSA. The CDR3 has 14 residues. V was cut by 7 bases and J by 3 bases, with 13 bases left in between. The CDR3 nucleotides read TGTGCCAGCACCTCCCCCAGGGATGGAAACACCATATATTTT. Protein sequence: CASTSPRDGNTIYF.

The chain links TRBV6-6 to TRBJ1-1, with a tentative D call TRBD1 (5 bases). Germline V lookup: CDR1 MNHNY, CDR2 SVGAGI (reference sequence). V gave up 5 bases and J gave up 6 bases, with 19 bases separating them. The CDR3 covers 15 residues. Here the CDR3 reads CASSPTSGGRAEAFF. The CDR3 DNA sequence: TGTGCCAGCAGTCCGACGTCGGGGGGGAGAGCTGAAGCTTTCTTT.

For the CDR3, the DNA is TGTGCCAGCAGTAGCGGGAGGGAGGGAGATACGCAGTATTTT. Its protein product is CASSSGREGDTQYF. The V and J genes are TRBV25-1 and TRBJ2-3, with TRBD2 identical over 10 bases. V shed 5 bases, J shed 5 bases, and the junction held 4 bases outside the gene matches. Germline loops: CDR1 MGHDK, CDR2 SYGVNS. The CDR3 totals 14 residues.

The chain recombines TRBV30 with TRBJ1-5; no firm D call. The CDR3 is made up of 13 amino acids. With 3 bases removed from V and 3 bases from J, the gap between germline ends came to 9 bases. Germline V gene lookup returns CDR1 GTSNPN and CDR2 SVGIG (reference sequence). The CDR3 here is CAWRGQANQPQHF. The CDR3 DNA reads as TGTGCCTGGAGGGGTCAGGCCAATCAGCCCCAGCATTTT.

The chain employs TRBV4-3 and TRBJ2-1; tentatively, D is TRBD1 (6 bases). Germline assignment: CDR1 LGHNA and CDR2 YSLEER. This CDR3 is 16 amino acids long. V shed 1 base and J shed 1 base, with 11 bases lying between them. In DNA, the CDR3 is TGCGCCAGCAGCCAAGTTACAGGGCTGTCCTACAATGAGCAGTTCTTC. Translation gives CASSQVTGLSYNEQFF.

The gene calls are TRBV6-5 and TRBJ2-6, with a possible D match to TRBD1 (5 bases). The CDR3 has 16 residues. Trimming removed 1 base from V and 7 bases from J, with 14 bases in between. CDR1 and CDR2 from the germline V gene are MNHEY and SVGAGI. CDR3 loop: CASSYLSGRRANVLTF. The DNA of the CDR3 is TGTGCCAGCAGTTACTTATCAGGGCGTCGCGCCAACGTCCTGACTTTC.

This chain links TRBV18 with TRBJ1-5, with 7 bases lining up with TRBD1. This CDR3 contains 14 residues. V dropped 6 bases and J dropped 4; count of bases not matched to a gene: 6. Germline CDR1 KGHSH, CDR2 LQKENI. The CDR3 bases are TGTGCCAGCTCCCCCACAGGGGAGAATCAGCCCCAGCATTTT. This translates into CASSPTGENQPQHF.

The chain uses TRBV5-4 and TRBJ1-1; D not resolved. CDR3 length: 13 amino acids. Germline V lookup: CDR1 SGHNT, CDR2 YYREEE (reference sequence). Trimming removed 4 bases from V and 3 bases from J, with 10 bases in between. The CDR3, as DNA: TGTGCCAGCAGCCCCTTGGTTGACACTGAAGCTTTCTTT. This translates into CASSPLVDTEAFF.

The chain recombines TRBV10-1 with TRBJ2-7, with a weak D call TRBD2 (5 bases). CDR1 and CDR2 (germline): WNHNN, SYGVQD (reference sequence). The length of the CDR3 is 12 residues. Trimming shortened V by 5 bases and J by 3 bases, and 8 bases separated the two germline ends. The CDR3 bases are TGCGCCAGCAGTAATCGGGACTACGAGCAGTACTTC. It codes for CASSNRDYEQYF.

This clone appeared a single time. The chain combines TRBV29-1 with TRBJ2-3; possibly TRBD2 for D (6 bases). Germline V gene sequence: CDR1 SQVTM, CDR2 ANQGSEA. The CDR3 sequence is 16 residues long. Deletions cut 2 bases from V and 4 bases from J, with 19 bases between. CDR3 region: CSVELGTAGRADTQYF. CDR3 sequence (DNA): TGCAGCGTTGAATTGGGTACTGCGGGAAGGGCAGATACGCAGTATTTT.

The rearrangement links TRBV15 to TRBJ1-1, with no clear D. Germline V gene lookup returns CDR1 LNHNV and CDR2 YYDKDF (reference sequence). Between the trimmed V and J ends, which lost 8 bases and 0 bases, there was a span of 7 bases. The CDR3 extends over 12 amino acids. In nucleotides, the CDR3 is TGTGCCACCGGAGGTGTGAACACTGAAGCTTTCTTT. It specifies CATGGVNTEAFF.

As concerns this clone: A read error is likely, as this CDR3 ends without the conserved phenylalanine or tryptophan. No DNA is shown, since the ends of the CDR3 on it are uncertain; the CDR3 is the one TCRdb lists. The chain recombines TRBV25-1 with TRBJ2-4; the table gives TRBD2 as D, unverified against the DNA. The CDR3 is 9 residues long, counting both termini. CDR1 is MGHDK and CDR2 is SYGVNS in the germline V gene. The CDR3 protein is CASMGSSSS.

This chain links TRBV4-1 with TRBJ1-3, with 7 bases identical to TRBD1. Germline values: CDR1 MGHRA, CDR2 YSYEKL. The CDR3 is 15 amino acids. Trimming took 1 base from V and 0 from J; bases not matched to a gene: 0. For the CDR3, the DNA is TGCGCCAGCAGCCAAGGGACAGGCTCTGGAAACACCATATATTTT. Encoded protein: CASSQGTGSGNTIYF.